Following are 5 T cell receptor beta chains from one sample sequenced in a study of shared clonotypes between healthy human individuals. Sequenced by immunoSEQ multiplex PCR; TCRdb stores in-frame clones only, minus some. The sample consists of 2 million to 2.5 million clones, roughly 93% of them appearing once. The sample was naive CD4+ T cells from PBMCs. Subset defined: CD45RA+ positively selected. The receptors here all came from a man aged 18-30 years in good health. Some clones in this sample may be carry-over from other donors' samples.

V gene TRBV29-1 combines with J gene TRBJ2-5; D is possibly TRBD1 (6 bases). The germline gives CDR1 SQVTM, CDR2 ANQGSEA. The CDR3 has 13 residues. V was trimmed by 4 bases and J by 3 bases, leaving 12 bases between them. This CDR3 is CSVVWGRKETQYF. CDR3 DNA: TGCAGCGTTGTATGGGGGCGAAAAGAGACCCAGTACTTC.

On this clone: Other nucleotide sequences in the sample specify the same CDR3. In nucleotides, the CDR3 is TGTGCCAGCAGTTACGGACTAGCGGGAGCCTACGAGCAGTACTTC. Residues: CASSYGLAGAYEQYF. The chain has TRBV6-5 and TRBJ2-7; 13 bases match TRBD2. In germline, CDR1 is MNHEY, CDR2 SVGAGI. Losses at the gene ends were 2 bases for V and 2 bases for J; bases not matched to a gene: 0. The CDR3 has 15 amino acids.

The CDR3 loop is CASRRNRQETQYF. CDR3 in DNA: TGTGCCAGTCGGAGGAACAGGCAAGAGACCCAGTACTTC. V usage is TRBV6-5 and J usage is TRBJ2-5; D may be TRBD1 or TRBD2 (5 bases each). The CDR3 sequence is 13 residues long. Germline V CDR1 and CDR2: MNHEY, SVGAGI. Trimming shortened V by 9 bases and J by 2 bases, and 13 bases separated the two germline ends.

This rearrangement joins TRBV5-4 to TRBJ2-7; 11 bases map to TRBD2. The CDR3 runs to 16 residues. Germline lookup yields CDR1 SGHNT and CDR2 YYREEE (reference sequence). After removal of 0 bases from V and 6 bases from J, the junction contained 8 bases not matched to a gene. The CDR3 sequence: CASSLEVLAGAREQYF. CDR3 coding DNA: TGTGCCAGCAGCTTGGAGGTACTAGCGGGAGCTCGCGAGCAGTACTTC.

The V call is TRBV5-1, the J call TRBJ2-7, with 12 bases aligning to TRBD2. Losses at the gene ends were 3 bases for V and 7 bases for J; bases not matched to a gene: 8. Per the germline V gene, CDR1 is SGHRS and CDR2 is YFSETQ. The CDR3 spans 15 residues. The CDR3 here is CASSYLAGGPSEQYF. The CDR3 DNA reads TGCGCCAGCAGCTACCTAGCGGGAGGGCCGAGTGAGCAGTACTTC.